This record concerns one TCR beta chain sequence. Its antigen remains unknown. The unexposed donors gave CD4+ T cells in about 2011-2019, prior to COVID-19. Isolation of CD4+ T cells took place after approximately 10 days in culture. Testing used SARS-CoV-2 S/N and four cold-coronavirus spikes on unexposed-donor CD4+ T cells, cells permitting. Half the medium was replaced with IL-2 medium on days 3 and 7. The sample comes from a study of CD4 T cells in relation to SARS-CoV-2 and coronaviruses. Looking at the study overall: After approximately 10 days of antigen culture, PBMC TCR beta CDR3s were sequenced. Negative control cultures got HIV-1 Nef peptides or no peptide.

Libraries were prepared by immunoSEQ multiplex PCR; TCRdb keeps only in-frame clonotypes and omits some of them. The sample lists 21,000 or so clones, more than 70% seen once, with about 12% in the top ten. V was shortened by 5 bases and J by 7 bases, with 15 bases between the two germline ends. CDR1 WSHSY and CDR2 SAAADI come from the germline V gene. The CDR3 extends over 14 amino acids. Sequencing input: CD4+ T cells from PBMCs, cultured in vitro. The receptor comes from a human donor in good health. This rearrangement joins TRBV10-2 to TRBJ2-1; D may be TRBD1 or TRBD2 (5 bases each). The CDR3 sequence is CASSSSGPLNEQFF. Here the CDR3 DNA reads TGCGCCAGCAGTTCCTCGGGGCCACTGAATGAGCAGTTCTTC.